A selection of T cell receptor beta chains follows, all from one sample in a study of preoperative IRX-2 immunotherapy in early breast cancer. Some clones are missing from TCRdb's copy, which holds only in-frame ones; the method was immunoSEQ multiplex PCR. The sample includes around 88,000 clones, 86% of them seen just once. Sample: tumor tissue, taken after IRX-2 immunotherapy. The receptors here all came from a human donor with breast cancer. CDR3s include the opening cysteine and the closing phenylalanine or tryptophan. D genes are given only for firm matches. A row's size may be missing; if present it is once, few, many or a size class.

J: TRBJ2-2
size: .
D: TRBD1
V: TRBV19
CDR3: CASSATGGPNTGELFF
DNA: TGTGCCAGTAGTGCAACAGGGGGCCCGAACACCGGGGAGCTGTTTTTT

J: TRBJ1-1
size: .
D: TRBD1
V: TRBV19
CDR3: CASSPWTGGPSAEAFF
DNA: TGTGCCAGTAGTCCGTGGACAGGGGGCCCGTCGGCTGAAGCTTTCTTT

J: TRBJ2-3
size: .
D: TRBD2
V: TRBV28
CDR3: CASSFRGTPGGKDTQYF
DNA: TGTGCCAGCAGTTTCCGTGGGACTCCCGGGGGGAAAGATACGCAGTATTTT

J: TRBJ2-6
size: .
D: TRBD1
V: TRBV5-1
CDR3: CASSLGTGPSGANVLTF
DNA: TGCGCCAGCAGCTTAGGGACAGGGCCCTCTGGGGCCAACGTCCTGACTTTC

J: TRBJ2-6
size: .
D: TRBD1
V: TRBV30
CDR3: CACLGTGFFSGANVLTF
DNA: TGTGCCTGCCTCGGGACAGGGTTTTTCTCTGGGGCCAACGTCCTGACTTTC

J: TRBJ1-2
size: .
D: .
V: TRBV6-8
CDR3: CASSREGNNYGYTF
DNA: TGTGCCAGCAGCCGGGAAGGGAATAACTATGGCTACACCTTC

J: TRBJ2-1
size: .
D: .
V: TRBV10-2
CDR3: CASSVRTRGEQFF
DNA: TGCGCCAGCAGTGTCCGGACCCGGGGTGAGCAGTTCTTC

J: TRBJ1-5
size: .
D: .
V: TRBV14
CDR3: CASSLPWGNQPQHF
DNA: TGTGCCAGCAGCCTTCCGTGGGGGAATCAGCCCCAGCATTTT

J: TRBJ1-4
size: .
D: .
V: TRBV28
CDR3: CASSRSDNEKLFF
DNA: TGTGCCAGCAGTCGCTCGGATAATGAAAAACTGTTTTTT

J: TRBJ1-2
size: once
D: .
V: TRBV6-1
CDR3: CASSEAFTGPSPTF
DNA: TGTGCCAGCAGTGAAGCTTTTACGGGGCCCAGCCCCACCTTC

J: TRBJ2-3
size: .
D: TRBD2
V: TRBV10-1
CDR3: CASSEGLAGVSDTQYF
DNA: TGCGCCAGCAGTGAGGGACTAGCGGGAGTATCGGATACGCAGTATTTT

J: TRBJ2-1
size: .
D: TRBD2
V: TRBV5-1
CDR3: CASSRSGGLYNEQFF
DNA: TGCGCCAGCAGCCGAAGCGGGGGGTTGTACAATGAGCAGTTCTTC

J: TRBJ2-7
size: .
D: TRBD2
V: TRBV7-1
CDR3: CASSFSLAGGEEQYF
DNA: TGTGCCAGCAGCTTCTCCCTAGCGGGAGGGGAAGAGCAGTACTTC

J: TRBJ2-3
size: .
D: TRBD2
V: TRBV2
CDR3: CASSARTSGGWGTDTQYF
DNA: TGTGCCAGCAGTGCAAGGACTAGCGGTGGTTGGGGTACAGATACGCAGTATTTT

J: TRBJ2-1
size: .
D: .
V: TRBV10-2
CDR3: CASSSRGSYNEQFF
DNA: TGCGCCAGCAGTTCGAGGGGCTCCTACAATGAGCAGTTCTTC

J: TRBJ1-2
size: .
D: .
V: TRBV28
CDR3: CASTETVNYGYTF
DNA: TGTGCCAGCACAGAGACAGTTAACTATGGCTACACCTTC

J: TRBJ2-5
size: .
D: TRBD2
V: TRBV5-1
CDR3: CASGLAGGLRGETQYF
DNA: TGCGCCAGCGGTCTAGCGGGGGGGCTCCGGGGCGAGACCCAGTACTTC

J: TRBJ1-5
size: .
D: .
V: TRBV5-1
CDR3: CASSLDGEGRQPQHF
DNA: TGCGCCAGCAGCTTGGATGGGGAGGGACGTCAGCCCCAGCATTTT

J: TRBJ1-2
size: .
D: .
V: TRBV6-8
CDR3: CASTTGRLVGYTF
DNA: TGTGCCAGCACGACAGGTCGCTTGGTAGGCTACACCTTC

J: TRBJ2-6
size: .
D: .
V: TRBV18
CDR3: CASSSRAPGANVLTF
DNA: TGTGCCAGCTCATCCAGGGCCCCTGGGGCCAACGTCCTGACTTTC

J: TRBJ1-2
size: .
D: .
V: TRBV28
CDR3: CASSETVQGYTF
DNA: TGTGCCAGCAGTGAGACAGTCCAGGGCTACACCTTC

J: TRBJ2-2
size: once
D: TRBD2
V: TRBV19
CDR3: CATGLAGATGELFF
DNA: TGTGCCACCGGACTAGCGGGAGCAACCGGGGAGCTGTTTTTT

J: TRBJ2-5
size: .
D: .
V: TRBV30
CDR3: CAWSRGNQETQYF
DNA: TGTGCCTGGAGTAGAGGGAATCAAGAGACCCAGTACTTC

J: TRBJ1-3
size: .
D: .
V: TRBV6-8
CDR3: CASSYASSGAGNTIYF
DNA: TGTGCCAGCAGTTACGCCAGCTCGGGGGCTGGAAACACCATATATTTT

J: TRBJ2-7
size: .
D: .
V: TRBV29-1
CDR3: CSVVKGQTLSYEQYF
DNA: TGCAGCGTTGTAAAGGGCCAGACCTTATCCTACGAGCAGTACTTC

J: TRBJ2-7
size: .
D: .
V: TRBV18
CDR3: CASSLSGTPYEQYF
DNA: TGTGCCAGCTCACTCAGCGGGACACCCTACGAGCAGTACTTC

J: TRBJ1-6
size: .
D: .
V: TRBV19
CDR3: CATARVPSNNSPLHF
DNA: TGTGCCACTGCCCGGGTGCCCTCTAATAATTCACCCCTCCACTTT

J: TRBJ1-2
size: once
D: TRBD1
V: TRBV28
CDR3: CASSKGGSNYGYTF
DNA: TGTGCCAGCAGTAAAGGGGGCTCTAACTATGGCTACACCTTC